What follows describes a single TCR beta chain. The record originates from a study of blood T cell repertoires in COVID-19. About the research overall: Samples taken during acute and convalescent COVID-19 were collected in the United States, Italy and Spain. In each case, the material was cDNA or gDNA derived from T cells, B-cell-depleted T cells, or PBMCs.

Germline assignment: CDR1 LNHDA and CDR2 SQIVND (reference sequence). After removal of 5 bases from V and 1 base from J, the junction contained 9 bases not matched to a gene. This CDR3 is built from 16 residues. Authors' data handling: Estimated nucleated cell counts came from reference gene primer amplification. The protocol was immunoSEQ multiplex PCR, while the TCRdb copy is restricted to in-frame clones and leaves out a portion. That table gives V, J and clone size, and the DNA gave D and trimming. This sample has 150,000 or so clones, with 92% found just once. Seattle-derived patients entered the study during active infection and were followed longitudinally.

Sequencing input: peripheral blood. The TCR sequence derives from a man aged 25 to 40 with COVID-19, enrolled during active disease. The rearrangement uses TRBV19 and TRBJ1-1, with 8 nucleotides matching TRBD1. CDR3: CASSSYTGTGNTEAFF. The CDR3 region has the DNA TGTGCCAGTAGTTCCTATACCGGGACAGGGAACACTGAAGCTTTCTTT. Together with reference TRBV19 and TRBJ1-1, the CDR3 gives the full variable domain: DGGITQSPKYLFRKEGQNVTLSCEQNLNHDAMYWYRQDPGQGLRLIYYSQIVNDFQKGDIAEGYSVSREKKESFPLTVTSAQKNPTAFYLCASSSYTGTGNTEAFFGQGTRLTVV.